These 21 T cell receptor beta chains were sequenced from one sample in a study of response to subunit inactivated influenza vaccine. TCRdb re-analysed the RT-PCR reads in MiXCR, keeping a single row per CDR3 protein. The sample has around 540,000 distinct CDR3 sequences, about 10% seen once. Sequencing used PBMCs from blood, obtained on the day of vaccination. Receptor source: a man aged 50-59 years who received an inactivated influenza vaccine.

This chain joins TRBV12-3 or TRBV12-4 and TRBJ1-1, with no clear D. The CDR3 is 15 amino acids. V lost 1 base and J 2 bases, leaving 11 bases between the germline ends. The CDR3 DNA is TGTGCCAGCAGTTTAGGGCTCGGTGGAAACACTGAAGCTTTCTTT. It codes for CASSLGLGGNTEAFF.

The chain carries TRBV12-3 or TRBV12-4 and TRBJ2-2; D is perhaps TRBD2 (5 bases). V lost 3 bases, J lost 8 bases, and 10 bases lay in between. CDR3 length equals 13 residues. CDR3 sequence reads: CASSFAGWGELFF. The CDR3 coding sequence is TGTGCCAGCAGTTTTGCGGGTTGGGGGGAGCTGTTTTTT.

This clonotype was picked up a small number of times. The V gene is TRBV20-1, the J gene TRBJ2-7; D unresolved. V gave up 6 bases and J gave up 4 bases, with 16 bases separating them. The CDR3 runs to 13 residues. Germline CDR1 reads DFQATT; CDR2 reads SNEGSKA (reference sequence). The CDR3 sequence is CSARTSWSYEQYF. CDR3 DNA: TGCAGTGCCAGGACCAGTTGGAGTTACGAGCAGTACTTC.

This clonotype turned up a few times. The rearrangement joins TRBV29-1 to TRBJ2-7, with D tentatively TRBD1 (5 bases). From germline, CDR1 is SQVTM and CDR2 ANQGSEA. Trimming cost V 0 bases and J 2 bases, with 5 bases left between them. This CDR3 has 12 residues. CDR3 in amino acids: CSVEDRAYEQYF. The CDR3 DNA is TGCAGCGTTGAAGACAGGGCCTACGAGCAGTACTTC.

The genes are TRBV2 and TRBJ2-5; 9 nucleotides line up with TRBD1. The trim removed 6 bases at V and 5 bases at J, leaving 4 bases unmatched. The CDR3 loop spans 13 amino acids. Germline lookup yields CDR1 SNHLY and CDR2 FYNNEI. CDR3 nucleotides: TGTGCCAGCAGGCGAGACAGGGGGGAGACCCAGTACTTC. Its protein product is CASRRDRGETQYF.

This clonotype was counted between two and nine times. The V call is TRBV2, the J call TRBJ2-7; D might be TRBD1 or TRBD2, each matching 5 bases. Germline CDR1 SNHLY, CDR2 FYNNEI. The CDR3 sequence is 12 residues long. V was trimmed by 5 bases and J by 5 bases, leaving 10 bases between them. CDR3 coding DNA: TGTGCCAGCAGTTGGACGGGACACGAGCAGTACTTC. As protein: CASSWTGHEQYF.

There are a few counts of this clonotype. CDR3 in amino acids: CASKFIWEGLNEQFF. Here the CDR3 DNA reads TGTGCCAGCAAGTTTATATGGGAGGGCCTCAATGAGCAGTTCTTC. The rearrangement uses TRBV27 and TRBJ2-1; 7 bases line up with TRBD2. The CDR3 contains 15 residues. V trimming: 7 bases; J trimming: 6 bases; junction bases outside the gene matches: 12. The germline V gene has CDR1 MNHEY and CDR2 SMNVEV (reference sequence).

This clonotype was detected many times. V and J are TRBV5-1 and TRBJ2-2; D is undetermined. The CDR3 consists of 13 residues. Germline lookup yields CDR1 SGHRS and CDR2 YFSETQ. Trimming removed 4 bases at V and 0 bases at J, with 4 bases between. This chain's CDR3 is CASSTPNTGELFF. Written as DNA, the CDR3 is TGCGCCAGCAGCACCCCGAACACCGGGGAGCTGTTTTTT.

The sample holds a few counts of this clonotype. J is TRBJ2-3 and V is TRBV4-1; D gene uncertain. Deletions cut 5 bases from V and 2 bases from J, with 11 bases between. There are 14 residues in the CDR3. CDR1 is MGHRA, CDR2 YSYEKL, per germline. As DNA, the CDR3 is TGCGCCAGCAGCAAAACGACCGTCACAGATACGCAGTATTTT. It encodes CASSKTTVTDTQYF.

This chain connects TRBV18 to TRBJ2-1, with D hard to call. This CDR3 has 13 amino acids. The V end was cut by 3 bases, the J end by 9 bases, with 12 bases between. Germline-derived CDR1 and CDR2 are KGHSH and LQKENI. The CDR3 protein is CASSPSGRSEQFF. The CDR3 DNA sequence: TGTGCCAGCTCACCCTCGGGTCGGAGTGAGCAGTTCTTC.

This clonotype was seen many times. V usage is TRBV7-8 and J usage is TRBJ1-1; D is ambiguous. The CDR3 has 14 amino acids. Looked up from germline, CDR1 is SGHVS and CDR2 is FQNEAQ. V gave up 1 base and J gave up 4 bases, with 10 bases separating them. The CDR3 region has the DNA TGTGCCAGCAGCTTAGAGGTTTGGGGCACTGAAGCTTTCTTT. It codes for CASSLEVWGTEAFF. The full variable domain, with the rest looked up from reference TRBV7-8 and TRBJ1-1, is GAGVSQSPRYKVAKRGQDVALRCDPISGHVSLFWYQQALGQGPEFLTYFQNEAQLDKSGLPSDRFFAERPEGSVSTLKIQRTQQEDSAVYLCASSLEVWGTEAFFGQGTRLTVV.

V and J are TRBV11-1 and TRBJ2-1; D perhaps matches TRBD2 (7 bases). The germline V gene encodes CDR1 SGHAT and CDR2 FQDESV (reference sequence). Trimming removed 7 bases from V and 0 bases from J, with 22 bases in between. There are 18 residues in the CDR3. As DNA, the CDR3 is TGTGCCAGCAACCTTTTTGGCGGGGGCCCTAGCTCCTACAATGAGCAGTTCTTC. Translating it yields CASNLFGGGPSSYNEQFF.

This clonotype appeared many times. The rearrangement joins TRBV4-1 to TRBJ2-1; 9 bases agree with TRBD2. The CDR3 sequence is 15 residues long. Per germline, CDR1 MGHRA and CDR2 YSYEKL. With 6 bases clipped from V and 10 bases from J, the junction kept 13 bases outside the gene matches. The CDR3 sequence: CASRGLALIPTEQFF. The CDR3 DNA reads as TGCGCCAGCAGAGGACTAGCGTTGATTCCTACGGAGCAGTTCTTC.

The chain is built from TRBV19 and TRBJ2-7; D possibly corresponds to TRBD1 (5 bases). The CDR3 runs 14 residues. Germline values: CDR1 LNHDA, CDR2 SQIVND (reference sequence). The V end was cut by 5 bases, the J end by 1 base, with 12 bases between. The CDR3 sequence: CASSLLGPSYEQYF. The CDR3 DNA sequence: TGTGCCAGTAGTCTACTGGGGCCGTCCTACGAGCAGTACTTC.

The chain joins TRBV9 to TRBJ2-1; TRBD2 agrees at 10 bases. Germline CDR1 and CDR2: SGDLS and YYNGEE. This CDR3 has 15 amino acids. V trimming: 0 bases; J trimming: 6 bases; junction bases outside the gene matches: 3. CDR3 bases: TGTGCCAGCAGCGTAGGAGCGGGAGGGCCCAATGAGCAGTTCTTC. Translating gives CASSVGAGGPNEQFF.

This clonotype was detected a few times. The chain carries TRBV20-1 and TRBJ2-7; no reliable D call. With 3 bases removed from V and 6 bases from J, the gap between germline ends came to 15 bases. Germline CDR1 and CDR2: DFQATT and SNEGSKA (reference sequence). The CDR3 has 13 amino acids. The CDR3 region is CSARSLSQVEQYF. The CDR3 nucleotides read TGCAGTGCTAGGTCGCTATCCCAGGTCGAGCAGTACTTC.

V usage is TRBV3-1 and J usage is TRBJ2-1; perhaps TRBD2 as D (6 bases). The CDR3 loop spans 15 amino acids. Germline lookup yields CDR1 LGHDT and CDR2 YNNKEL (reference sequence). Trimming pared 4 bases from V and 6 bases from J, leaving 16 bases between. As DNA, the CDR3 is TGTGCCAGCAGCCGGGGTGCGGGATTGCGCAATGAGCAGTTCTTC. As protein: CASSRGAGLRNEQFF.

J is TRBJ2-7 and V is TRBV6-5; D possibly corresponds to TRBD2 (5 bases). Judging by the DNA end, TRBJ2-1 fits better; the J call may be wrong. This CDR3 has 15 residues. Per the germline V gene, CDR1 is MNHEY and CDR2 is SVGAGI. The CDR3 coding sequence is TGTGCCAGCAGTTACTCGATGGGCAGCGGAAGCGAGCAGTTCTTC. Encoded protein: CASSYSMGSGSEQFF.

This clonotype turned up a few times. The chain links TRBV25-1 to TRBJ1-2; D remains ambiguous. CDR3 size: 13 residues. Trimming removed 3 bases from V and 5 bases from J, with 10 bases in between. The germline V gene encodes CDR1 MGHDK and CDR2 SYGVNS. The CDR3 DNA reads TGTGCCAGCAGTGACAGGATTGGTTATGGCTACACCTTC. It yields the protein CASSDRIGYGYTF.

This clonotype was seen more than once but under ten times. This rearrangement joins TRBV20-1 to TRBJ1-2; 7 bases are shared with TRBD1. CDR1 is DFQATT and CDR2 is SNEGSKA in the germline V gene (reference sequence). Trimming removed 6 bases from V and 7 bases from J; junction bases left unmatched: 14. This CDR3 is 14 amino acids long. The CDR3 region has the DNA TGCAGTGCCCCGGGACAGCTTCTCGATGGTGGCTACACCTTC. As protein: CSAPGQLLDGGYTF.

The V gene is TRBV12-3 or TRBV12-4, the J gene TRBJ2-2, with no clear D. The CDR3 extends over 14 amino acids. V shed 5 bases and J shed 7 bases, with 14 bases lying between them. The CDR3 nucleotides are TGTGCCAGCAGTCCAACGCGTCGGCACGGGGAGCTGTTTTTT. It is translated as CASSPTRRHGELFF.